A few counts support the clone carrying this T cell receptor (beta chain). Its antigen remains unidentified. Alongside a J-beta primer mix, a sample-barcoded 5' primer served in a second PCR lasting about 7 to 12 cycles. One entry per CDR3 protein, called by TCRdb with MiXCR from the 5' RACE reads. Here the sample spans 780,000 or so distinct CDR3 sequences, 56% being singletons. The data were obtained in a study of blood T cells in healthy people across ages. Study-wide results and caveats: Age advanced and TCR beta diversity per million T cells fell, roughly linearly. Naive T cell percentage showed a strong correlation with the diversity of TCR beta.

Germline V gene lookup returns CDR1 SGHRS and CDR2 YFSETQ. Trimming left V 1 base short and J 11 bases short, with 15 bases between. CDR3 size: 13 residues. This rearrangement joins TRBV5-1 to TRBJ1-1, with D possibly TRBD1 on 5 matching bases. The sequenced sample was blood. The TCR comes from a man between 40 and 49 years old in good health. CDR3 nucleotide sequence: TGCGCCAGCAGCTTGATGGGACGAGGTGATGCTTTCTTT. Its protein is CASSLMGRGDAFF.